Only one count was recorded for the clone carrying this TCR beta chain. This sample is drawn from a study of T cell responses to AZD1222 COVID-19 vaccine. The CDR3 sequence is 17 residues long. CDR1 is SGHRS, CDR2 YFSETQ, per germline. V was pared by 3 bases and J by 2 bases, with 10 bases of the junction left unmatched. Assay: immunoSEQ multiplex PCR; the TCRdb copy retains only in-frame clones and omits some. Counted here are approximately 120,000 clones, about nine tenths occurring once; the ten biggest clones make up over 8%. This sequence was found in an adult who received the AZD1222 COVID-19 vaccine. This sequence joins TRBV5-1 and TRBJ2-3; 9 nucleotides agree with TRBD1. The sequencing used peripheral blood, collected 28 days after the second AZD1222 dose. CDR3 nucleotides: TGCGCCAGCAGCTGGCCCCCGACAGGGGGGTCCACAGATACGCAGTATTTT. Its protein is CASSWPPTGGSTDTQYF. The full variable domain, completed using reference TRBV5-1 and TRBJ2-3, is KAGVTQTPRYLIKTRGQQVTLSCSPISGHRSVSWYQQTPGQGLQFLFEYFSETQRNKGNFPGRFSGRQFSNSRSEMNVSTLELGDSALYLCASSWPPTGGSTDTQYFGPGTRLTVL.